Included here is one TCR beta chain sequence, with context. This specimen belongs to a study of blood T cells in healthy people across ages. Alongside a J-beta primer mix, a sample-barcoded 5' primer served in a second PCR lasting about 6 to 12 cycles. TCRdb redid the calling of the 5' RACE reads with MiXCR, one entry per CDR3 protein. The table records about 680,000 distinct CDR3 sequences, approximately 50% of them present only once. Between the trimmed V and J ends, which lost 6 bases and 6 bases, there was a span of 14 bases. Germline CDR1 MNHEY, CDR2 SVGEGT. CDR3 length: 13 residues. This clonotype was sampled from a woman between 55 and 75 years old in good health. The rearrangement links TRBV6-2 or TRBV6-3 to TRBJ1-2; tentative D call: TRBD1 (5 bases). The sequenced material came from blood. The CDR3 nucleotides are TGTGCCAGCAGAAAACAGCGGGGCGATGGCTACACCTTC. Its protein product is CASRKQRGDGYTF.